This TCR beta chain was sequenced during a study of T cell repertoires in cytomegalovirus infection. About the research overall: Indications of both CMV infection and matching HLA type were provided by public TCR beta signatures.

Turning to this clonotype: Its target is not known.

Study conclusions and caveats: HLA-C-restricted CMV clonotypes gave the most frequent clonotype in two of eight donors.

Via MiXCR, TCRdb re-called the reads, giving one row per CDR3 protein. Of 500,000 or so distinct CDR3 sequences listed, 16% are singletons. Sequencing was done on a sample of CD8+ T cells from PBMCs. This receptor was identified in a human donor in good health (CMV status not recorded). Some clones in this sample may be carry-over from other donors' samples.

In DNA form, the CDR3 reads TGTGCCAGCAGCTACTCTAGGCAAGAGGATGAAAAACTGTTTTTT. Encoded protein: CASSYSRQEDEKLFF. V usage is TRBV7-9 and J usage is TRBJ1-4; no clear D. The CDR3 spans 15 residues. V gave up 4 bases and J gave up 6 bases, with 15 bases separating them. The V gene's germline CDR1 is SEHNR and CDR2 FQNEAQ (reference sequence). Variable domain in full (rest from reference TRBV7-9 and TRBJ1-4): DTGVSQNPRHKITKRGQNVTFRCDPISEHNRLYWYRQTLGQGPEFLTYFQNEAQLEKSRLLSDRFSAERPKGSFSTLEIQRTEQGDSAMYLCASSYSRQEDEKLFFGSGTQLSVL.